The clone carrying this T cell receptor (beta chain) was counted a single time. Its antigen remains unidentified. Each and every patient relapsed after autologous stem cell transplantation, and patients got differing brentuximab vedotin exposure. Classifying best responses yielded complete response, partial response or progressive disease. This specimen comes from a study of PD-1 blockade in classical Hodgkin lymphoma. Study outcomes and limitations: Causes of the repertoire differences remain undefined, possibly disease activity or prior therapy. While CD8+ TCR diversity did not rise significantly by C4D1, CD4+ TCR diversity did. Newly diagnosed patients reportedly trailed healthy donors in baseline TCR diversity.

The CDR3 contains 13 residues. V lost 5 bases and J lost 4, with 11 bases in between. The germline V gene encodes CDR1 MDHEN and CDR2 SYDVKM. The data were produced by immunoSEQ multiplex PCR, yet TCRdb's version contains in-frame clones alone and is incomplete. This sample yields approximately 100,000 clones, of which more than 85% are seen a single time; 6.5% to 7.5% belongs to the top ten. The source was peripheral blood mononuclear cells (PBMCs), collected before the second cycle of nivolumab. This clonotype was obtained from a human donor with classical Hodgkin lymphoma. The chain joins TRBV28 to TRBJ1-1; D call uncertain. The CDR3 sequence is CASSPGWGTEAFF. In DNA, the CDR3 is TGTGCCAGCAGTCCCGGATGGGGCACTGAAGCTTTCTTT.